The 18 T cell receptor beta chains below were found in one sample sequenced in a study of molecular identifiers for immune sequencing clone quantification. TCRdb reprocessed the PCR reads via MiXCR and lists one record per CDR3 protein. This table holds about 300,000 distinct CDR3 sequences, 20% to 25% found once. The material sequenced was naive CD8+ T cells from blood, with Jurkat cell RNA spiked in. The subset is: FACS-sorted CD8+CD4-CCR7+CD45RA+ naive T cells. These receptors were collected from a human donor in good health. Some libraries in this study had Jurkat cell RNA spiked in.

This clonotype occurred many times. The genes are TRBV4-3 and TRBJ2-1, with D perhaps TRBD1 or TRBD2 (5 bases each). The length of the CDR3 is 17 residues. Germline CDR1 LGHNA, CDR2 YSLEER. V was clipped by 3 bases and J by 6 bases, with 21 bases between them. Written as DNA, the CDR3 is TGCGCCAGCAGCCAGGCCGTCCCGGGGCCAATGAGCAATGAGCAGTTCTTC. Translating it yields CASSQAVPGPMSNEQFF.

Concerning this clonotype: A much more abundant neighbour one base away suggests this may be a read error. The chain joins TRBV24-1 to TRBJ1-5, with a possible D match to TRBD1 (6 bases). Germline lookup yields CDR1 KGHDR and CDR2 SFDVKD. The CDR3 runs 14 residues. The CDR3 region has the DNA TGTGCCACCAGCGAACAGGGAAGCAATCAGCCCCTGCATTTT. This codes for CATSEQGSNQPLHF.

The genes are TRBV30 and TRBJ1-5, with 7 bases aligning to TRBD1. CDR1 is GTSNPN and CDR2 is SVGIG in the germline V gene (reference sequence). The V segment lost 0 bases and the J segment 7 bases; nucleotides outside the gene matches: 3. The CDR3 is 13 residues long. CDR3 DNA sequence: TGTGCCTGGAGTGTATCAGGGGGGCAGCCCCAGCATTTT. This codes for CAWSVSGGQPQHF.

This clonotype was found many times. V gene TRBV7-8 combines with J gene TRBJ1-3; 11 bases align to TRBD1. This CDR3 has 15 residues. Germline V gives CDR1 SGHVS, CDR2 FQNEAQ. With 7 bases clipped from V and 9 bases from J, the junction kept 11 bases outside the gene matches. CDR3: CASTQPGQGVGTIYF. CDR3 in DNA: TGTGCCAGCACCCAACCGGGACAGGGGGTAGGCACCATATATTTT.

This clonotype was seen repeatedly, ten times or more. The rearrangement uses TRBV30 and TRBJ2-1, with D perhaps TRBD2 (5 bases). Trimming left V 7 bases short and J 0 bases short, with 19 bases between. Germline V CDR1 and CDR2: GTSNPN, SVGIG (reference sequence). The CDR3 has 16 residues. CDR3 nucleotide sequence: TGTGCCTCCCTAGCCCTGGCGAGTAGCTCCTACAATGAGCAGTTCTTC. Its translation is CASLALASSSYNEQFF.

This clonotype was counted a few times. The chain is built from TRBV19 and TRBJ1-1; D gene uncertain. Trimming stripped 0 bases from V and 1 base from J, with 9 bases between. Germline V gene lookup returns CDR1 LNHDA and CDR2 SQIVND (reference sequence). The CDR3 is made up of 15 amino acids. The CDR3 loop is CASSIDEAANTEAFF. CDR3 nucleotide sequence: TGTGCCAGTAGTATAGATGAGGCCGCGAACACTGAAGCTTTCTTT.

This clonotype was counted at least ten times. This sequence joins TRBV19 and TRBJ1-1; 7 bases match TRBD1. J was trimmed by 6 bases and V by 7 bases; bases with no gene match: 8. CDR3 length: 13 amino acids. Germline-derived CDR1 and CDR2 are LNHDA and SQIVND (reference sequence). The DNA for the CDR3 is TGTGCCAGTAATCAAGGGGGCGTCTCTGAAGCTTTCTTT. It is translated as CASNQGGVSEAFF. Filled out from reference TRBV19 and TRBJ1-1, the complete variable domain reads DGGITQSPKYLFRKEGQNVTLSCEQNLNHDAMYWYRQDPGQGLRLIYYSQIVNDFQKGDIAEGYSVSREKKESFPLTVTSAQKNPTAFYLCASNQGGVSEAFFGQGTRLTVV.

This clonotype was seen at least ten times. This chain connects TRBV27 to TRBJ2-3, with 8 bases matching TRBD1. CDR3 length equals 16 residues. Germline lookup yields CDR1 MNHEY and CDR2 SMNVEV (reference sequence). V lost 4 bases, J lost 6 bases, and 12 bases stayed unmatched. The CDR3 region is CASSSWEDRGDDTQYF. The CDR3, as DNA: TGTGCCAGCAGTTCCTGGGAAGACAGGGGTGACGATACGCAGTATTTT.

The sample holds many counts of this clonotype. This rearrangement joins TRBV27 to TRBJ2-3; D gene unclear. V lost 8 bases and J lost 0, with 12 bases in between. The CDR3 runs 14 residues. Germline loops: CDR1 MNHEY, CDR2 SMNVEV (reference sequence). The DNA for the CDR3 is TGTGCCAGCTCGAAACTTTCCAGCACAGATACGCAGTATTTT. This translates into CASSKLSSTDTQYF.

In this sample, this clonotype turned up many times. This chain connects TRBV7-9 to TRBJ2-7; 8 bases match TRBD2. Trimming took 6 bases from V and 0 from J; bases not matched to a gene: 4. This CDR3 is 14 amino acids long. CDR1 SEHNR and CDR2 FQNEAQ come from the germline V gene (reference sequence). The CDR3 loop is CASRSGGDSYEQYF. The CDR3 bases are TGTGCCAGCAGGTCCGGGGGGGACTCCTACGAGCAGTACTTC. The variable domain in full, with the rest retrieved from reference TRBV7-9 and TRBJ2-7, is DTGVSQNPRHKITKRGQNVTFRCDPISEHNRLYWYRQTLGQGPEFLTYFQNEAQLEKSRLLSDRFSAERPKGSFSTLEIQRTEQGDSAMYLCASRSGGDSYEQYFGPGTRLTVT.

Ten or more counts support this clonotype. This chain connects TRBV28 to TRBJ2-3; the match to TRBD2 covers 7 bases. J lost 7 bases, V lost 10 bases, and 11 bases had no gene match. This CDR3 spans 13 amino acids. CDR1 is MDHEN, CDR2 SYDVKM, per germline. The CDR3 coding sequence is TGTGCCACCCGTAGCGGGTTCAAATATACGCAGTATTTT. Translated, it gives CATRSGFKYTQYF.

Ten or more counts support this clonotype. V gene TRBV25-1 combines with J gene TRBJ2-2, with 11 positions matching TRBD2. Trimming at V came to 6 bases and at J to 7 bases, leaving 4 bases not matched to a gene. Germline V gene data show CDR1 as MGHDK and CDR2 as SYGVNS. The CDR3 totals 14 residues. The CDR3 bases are TGTGCCAGCAGACTAGCGGGAGATCACGGGGAGCTGTTTTTT. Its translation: CASRLAGDHGELFF.

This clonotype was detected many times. CDR3 nucleotides: TGTGCCAGCAGCTTGGTACTCAGGGGGGCCGAGACCGGGGAGCTGTTTTTT. As protein: CASSLVLRGAETGELFF. The chain uses TRBV5-6 and TRBJ2-2; D is possibly TRBD1 (7 bases). Per the germline V gene, CDR1 is SGHDT and CDR2 is YYEEEE. CDR3 size: 17 residues. V gave up 0 bases and J gave up 5 bases, with 17 bases separating them.

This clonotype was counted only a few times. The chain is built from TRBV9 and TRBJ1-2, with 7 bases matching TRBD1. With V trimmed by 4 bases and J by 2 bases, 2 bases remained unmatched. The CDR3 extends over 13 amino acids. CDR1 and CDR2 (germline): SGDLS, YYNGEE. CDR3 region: CASSPGGNYGYTF. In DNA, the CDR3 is TGTGCCAGCAGCCCAGGGGGAAACTATGGCTACACCTTC.

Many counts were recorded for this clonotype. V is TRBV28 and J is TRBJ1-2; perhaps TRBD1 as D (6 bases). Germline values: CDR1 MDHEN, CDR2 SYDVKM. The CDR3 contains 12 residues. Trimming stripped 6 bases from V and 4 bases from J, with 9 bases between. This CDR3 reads CASRWGPYGYTF. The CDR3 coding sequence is TGTGCCAGCAGGTGGGGGCCCTATGGCTACACCTTC.

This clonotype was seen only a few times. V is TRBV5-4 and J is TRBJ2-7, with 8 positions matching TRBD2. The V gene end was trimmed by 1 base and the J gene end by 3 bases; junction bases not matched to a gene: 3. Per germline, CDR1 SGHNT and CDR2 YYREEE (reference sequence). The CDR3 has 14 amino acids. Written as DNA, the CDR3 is TGTGCCAGCAGCTTGTTTAGCGGGAACTACGAGCAGTACTTC. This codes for CASSLFSGNYEQYF.

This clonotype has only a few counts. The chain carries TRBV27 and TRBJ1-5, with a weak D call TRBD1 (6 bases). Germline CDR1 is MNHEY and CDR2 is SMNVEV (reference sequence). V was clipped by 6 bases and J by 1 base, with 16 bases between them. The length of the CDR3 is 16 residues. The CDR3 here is CASSLAGAWSNQPQHF. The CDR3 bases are TGTGCCAGCAGCCTTGCAGGGGCCTGGAGCAATCAGCCCCAGCATTTT.

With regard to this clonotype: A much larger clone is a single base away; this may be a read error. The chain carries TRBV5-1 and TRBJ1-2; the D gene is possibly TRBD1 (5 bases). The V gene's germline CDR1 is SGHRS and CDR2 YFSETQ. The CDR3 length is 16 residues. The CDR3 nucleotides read TGCGCCAACAGCTTGGCTGGGACGCTGGCTGGCTATGGCTACACCTTC. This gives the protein CANSLAGTLAGYGYTF. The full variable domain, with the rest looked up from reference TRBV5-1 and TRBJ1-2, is KAGVTQTPRYLIKTRGQQVTLSCSPISGHRSVSWYQQTPGQGLQFLFEYFSETQRNKGNFPGRFSGRQFSNSRSEMNVSTLELGDSALYLCANSLAGTLAGYGYTFGSGTRLTVV.